This T cell receptor beta chain was captured by sequencing in a study of cytomegalovirus exposure and HLA in healthy donors. Germline CDR1 and CDR2: MGHDK and SYGVNS. V lost 5 bases, J lost 4 bases, and 12 bases stayed unmatched. The CDR3 is 16 amino acids. It was with 60 Vbeta and 13 Jbeta primers that the PCR ran. The table came from immunoSEQ multiplex PCR; TCRdb's copy has only in-frame clones and leaves some out. The data contain about 99,000 clones, roughly 75% of them singletons. Material: PBMCs. The receptor's source is a woman between 40 and 55 years old in good health and CMV-seronegative. The chain couples TRBV25-1 to TRBJ2-3, with 7 bases fitting TRBD2. The CDR3 sequence: CASSSGAGVGPDTQYF. In DNA form, the CDR3 reads TGTGCCAGCAGTAGCGGGGCGGGAGTGGGGCCAGATACGCAGTATTTT.